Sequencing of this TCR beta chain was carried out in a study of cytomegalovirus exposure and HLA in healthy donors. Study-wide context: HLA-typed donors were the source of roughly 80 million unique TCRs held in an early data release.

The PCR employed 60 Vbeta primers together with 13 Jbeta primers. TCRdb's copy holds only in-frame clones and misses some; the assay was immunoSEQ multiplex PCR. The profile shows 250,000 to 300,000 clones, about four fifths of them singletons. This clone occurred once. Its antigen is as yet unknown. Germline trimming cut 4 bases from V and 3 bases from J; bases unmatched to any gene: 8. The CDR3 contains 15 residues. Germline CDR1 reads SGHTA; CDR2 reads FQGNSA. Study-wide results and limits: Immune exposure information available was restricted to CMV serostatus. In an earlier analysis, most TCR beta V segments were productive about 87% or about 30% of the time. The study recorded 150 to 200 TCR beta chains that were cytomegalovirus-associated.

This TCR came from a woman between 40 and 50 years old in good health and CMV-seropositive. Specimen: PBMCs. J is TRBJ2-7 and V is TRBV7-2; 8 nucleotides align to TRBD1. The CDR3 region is CASSSPDRALYEQYF. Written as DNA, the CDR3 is TGTGCCAGCAGCTCTCCGGACAGGGCCCTCTACGAGCAGTACTTC.